This T cell receptor beta chain was recovered during a study of early T cells in non-severe SARS-CoV-2 infection. In the study overall: Unsorted whole-blood RNA was sequenced in bulk, leaving chains unpaired.

This clonotype was detected many times. cDNA molecules, individually, were tagged with unique molecular identifiers. TCRdb re-called the 5' RACE reads through MiXCR, storing one row per CDR3 protein. The data show approximately 52,000 distinct CDR3 sequences, 15% seen once. The input for sequencing was whole blood, taken at baseline. This clonotype was obtained from an adult who was a healthcare worker with PCR-confirmed SARS-CoV-2 infection or an uninfected control (not recorded which).

The CDR3: CASSTRLHEQYF. CDR3 nucleotides: TGTGCCAGCAGTACAAGACTCCACGAGCAGTACTTC. The chain has TRBV6-2 or TRBV6-3 and TRBJ2-7, with D unclear. This CDR3 is 12 amino acids long. CDR1 is MNHEY and CDR2 is SVGEGT in the germline V gene. Trimming stripped 5 bases from V and 5 bases from J, with 10 bases between.